This TCR beta chain was observed in a study of T cells in Graves' hyperthyroidism and ophthalmopathy. RNA transcripts provided the source from which TCR beta CDR3 regions were amplified. First-round RT-PCR of the TCR CDR3 relied on the HTBI primer set. Each CDR3 protein gets one entry after TCRdb re-called the multiplex PCR reads with MiXCR. Of around 200,000 distinct CDR3 sequences listed, about 17% were seen once; the top ten hold about 29%. This clonotype was counted ten times or more. The germline V gene encodes CDR1 MNHEY and CDR2 SVGEGT. The CDR3 covers 16 residues. V gave up 7 bases and J gave up 0 bases, with 13 bases separating them.

The source is a woman in her forties or fifties with Graves' hyperthyroidism. Sequenced sample: blood. The chain combines TRBV6-2 or TRBV6-3 with TRBJ1-6, with D hard to call. The CDR3 loop reads CASMAWKSSYNSPLHF. The DNA of the CDR3 is TGTGCCAGCATGGCCTGGAAGAGCTCCTATAATTCACCCCTCCACTTT.